This T cell receptor beta chain was sequenced for a study of identical twins. Germline-derived CDR1 and CDR2 are SGHRS and YFSETQ. CDR3 size: 12 residues. Whole-study results and caveats: Insertions were reduced in abundant cord blood beta clonotypes but not in memory repertoires.

This clonotype was found a few times. Its antigen is not known. Relative to the germline gene, one junction end is altered; a read error may explain this. Template switching, a step in the protocol, added a universal primer site, and cDNA carried unique molecular identifiers. TCRdb recomputed calls from the 5' RACE reads with MiXCR, one row per CDR3 protein. The profile shows about 530,000 distinct CDR3 sequences, roughly 15% of them singletons. A further study also used this sample, focusing on yellow fever vaccine responses in identical twins.

The source of this sequence is a young woman in good health. Sequenced: CD4+ T cells sorted from blood. V is TRBV5-1 and J is TRBJ2-1, with D tentatively TRBD2 (5 bases). This CDR3 is CVSSLDFREQFF. The CDR3 coding sequence is TGCGTCAGCAGCCTGGACTTTCGGGAGCAGTTCTTC.